This record covers a single TCR beta chain. Only in-frame clones appear in the TCRdb table, and some are missing; sequencing was by immunoSEQ multiplex PCR. The repertoire includes 87,000 or so clones, under 85% of them detected once, and approximately 3% sits in the top ten. With 4 bases clipped from V and 5 bases from J, the junction kept 14 bases outside the gene matches. Germline V gives CDR1 MNHGY, CDR2 SVAAGI. The CDR3 loop spans 17 amino acids. These data come from a study of blood T cell repertoires in COVID-19. J is TRBJ1-2 and V is TRBV6-9, with 9 nucleotides matching TRBD1. The receptor's source is an elderly woman with COVID-19, enrolled during active disease. The sequenced material came from peripheral blood. CDR3 loop: CASSSPLDRGQGYGYTF. The CDR3 coding sequence is TGTGCCAGCAGTTCCCCCCTGGACAGGGGACAAGGGTATGGCTACACCTTC.